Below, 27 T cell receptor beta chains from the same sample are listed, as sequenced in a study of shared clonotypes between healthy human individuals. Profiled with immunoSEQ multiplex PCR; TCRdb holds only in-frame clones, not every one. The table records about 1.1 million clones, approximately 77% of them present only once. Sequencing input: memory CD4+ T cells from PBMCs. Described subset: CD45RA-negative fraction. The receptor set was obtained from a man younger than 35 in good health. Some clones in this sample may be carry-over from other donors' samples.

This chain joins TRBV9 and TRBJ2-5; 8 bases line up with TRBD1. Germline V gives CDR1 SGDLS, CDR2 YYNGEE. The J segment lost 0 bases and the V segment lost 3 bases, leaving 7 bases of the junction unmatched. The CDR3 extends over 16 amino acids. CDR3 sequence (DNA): TGTGCCAGCAGCGCTACGGGACAGGAGTACCAAGAGACCCAGTACTTC. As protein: CASSATGQEYQETQYF.

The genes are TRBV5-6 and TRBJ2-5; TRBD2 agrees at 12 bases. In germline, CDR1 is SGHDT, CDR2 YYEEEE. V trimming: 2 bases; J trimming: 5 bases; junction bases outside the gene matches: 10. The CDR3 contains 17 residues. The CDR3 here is CASSFYASGRARETQYF. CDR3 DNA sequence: TGTGCCAGCAGCTTTTATGCTAGCGGGAGGGCCCGGGAGACCCAGTACTTC. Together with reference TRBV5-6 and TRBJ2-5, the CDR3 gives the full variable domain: DAGVTQSPTHLIKTRGQQVTLRCSPKSGHDTVSWYQQALGQGPQFIFQYYEEEERQRGNFPDRFSGHQFPNYSSELNVNALLLGDSALYLCASSFYASGRARETQYFGPGTRLLVL.

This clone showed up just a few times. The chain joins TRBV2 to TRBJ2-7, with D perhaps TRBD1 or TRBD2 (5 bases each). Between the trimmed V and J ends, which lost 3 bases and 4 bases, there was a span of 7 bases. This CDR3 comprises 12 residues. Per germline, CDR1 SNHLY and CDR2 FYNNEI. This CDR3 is CASSEWGYEQYF. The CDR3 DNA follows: TGTGCCAGCAGTGAGTGGGGGTACGAGCAGTACTTC.

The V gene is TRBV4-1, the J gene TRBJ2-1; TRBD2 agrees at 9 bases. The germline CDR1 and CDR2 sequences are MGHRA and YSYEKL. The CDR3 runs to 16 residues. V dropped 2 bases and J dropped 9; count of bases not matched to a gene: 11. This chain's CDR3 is CASSQREIAGVGEQFF. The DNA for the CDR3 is TGCGCCAGCAGCCAAAGGGAAATAGCGGGAGTGGGTGAGCAGTTCTTC.

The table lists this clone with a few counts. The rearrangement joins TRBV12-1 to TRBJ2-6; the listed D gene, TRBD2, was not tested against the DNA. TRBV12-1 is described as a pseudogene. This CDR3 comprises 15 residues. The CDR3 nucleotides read TGTGCCAGCAGCTTTCGGTTCTCTGGGGCCAACGTCCTGACTTTC. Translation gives CASSFRFSGANVLTF.

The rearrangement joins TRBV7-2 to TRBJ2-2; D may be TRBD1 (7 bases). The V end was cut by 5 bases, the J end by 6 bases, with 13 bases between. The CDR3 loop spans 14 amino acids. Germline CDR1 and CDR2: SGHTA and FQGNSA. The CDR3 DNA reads TGTGCCAGCAGCCCGGACAGGAGGGCCGGGGAGCTGTTTTTT. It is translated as CASSPDRRAGELFF. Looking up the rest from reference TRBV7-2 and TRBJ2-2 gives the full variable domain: GAGVSQSPSNKVTEKGKDVELRCDPISGHTALYWYRQSLGQGLEFLIYFQGNSAPDKSGLPSDRFSAERTGGSVSTLTIQRTQQEDSAVYLCASSPDRRAGELFFGEGSRLTVL.

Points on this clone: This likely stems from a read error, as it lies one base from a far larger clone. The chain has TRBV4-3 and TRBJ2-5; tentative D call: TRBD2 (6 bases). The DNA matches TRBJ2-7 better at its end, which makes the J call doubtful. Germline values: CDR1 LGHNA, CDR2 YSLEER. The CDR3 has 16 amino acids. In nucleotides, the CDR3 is TGCGCCAACAGCCAGGGATTATCGGGACTCCGGGCCGAGCAGTACTTC. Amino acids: CANSQGLSGLRAEQYF.

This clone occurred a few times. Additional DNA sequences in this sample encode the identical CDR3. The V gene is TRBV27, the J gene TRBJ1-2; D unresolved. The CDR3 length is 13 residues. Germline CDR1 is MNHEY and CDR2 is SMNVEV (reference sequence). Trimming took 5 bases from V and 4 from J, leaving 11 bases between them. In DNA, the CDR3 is TGTGCCAGCAGTCTCACACCCGGCTATGGCTACACCTTC. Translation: CASSLTPGYGYTF.

CDR3 sequence: CASSFYRAAGANVLTF. The CDR3, as DNA: TGTGCCAGCAGTTTCTACAGGGCCGCTGGGGCCAACGTCCTGACTTTC. This chain joins TRBV7-3 and TRBJ2-6; tentative D call: TRBD1 (6 bases). The CDR3 extends over 16 amino acids. The germline CDR1 and CDR2 sequences are SGHTA and FQGTGA. V was cut by 6 bases and J by 2 bases, with 14 bases left in between.

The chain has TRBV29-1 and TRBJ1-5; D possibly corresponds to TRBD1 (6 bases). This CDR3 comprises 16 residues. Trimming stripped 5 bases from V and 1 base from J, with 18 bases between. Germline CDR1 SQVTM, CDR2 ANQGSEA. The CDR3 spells CSVPLFTTGSNQPQHF. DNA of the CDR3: TGCAGCGTTCCACTCTTTACTACAGGGAGCAATCAGCCCCAGCATTTT.

The CDR3 loop is CASSRETRLGYTF. CDR3 nucleotides: TGTGCCAGCAGCCGAGAGACCCGGTTGGGCTACACCTTC. This rearrangement joins TRBV11-1 to TRBJ1-2; D is unresolved. Between the trimmed V and J ends, which lost 5 bases and 8 bases, there was a span of 15 bases. The CDR3 spans 13 residues. Germline values: CDR1 SGHAT, CDR2 FQDESV (reference sequence).

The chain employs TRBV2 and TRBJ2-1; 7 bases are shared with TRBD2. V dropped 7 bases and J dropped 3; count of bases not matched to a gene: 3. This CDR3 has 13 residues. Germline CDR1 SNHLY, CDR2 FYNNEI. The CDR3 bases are TGTGCCAGCAAGCGGGGCCTCTACAATGAGCAGTTCTTC. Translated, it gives CASKRGLYNEQFF.

The CDR3 reads CASSSDRSWDSGAFF. The CDR3 DNA sequence: TGTGCCAGCAGCTCGGACAGGTCGTGGGATTCTGGAGCTTTCTTT. This rearrangement joins TRBV7-2 to TRBJ1-1; 7 bases fit TRBD1. Germline V gene lookup returns CDR1 SGHTA and CDR2 FQGNSA. The ends lost 4 bases at V and 10 bases at J; junction bases unmatched: 15. This CDR3 has 15 residues.

CDR3 loop: CASSSLWDRGHHNGELFF. The CDR3 region has the DNA TGTGCCAGTAGTAGCCTCTGGGACAGGGGGCATCATAACGGGGAGCTGTTTTTT. This sequence joins TRBV19 and TRBJ2-2, with 12 bases fitting TRBD1. Germline V gene sequence: CDR1 LNHDA, CDR2 SQIVND (reference sequence). J lost 7 bases, V lost 4 bases, and 13 bases had no gene match. The CDR3 sequence is 18 residues long.

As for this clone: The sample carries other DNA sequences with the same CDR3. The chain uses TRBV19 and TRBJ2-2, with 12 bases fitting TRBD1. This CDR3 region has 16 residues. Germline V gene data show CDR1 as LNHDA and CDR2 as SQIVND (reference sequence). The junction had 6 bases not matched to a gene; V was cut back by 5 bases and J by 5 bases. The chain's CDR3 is CASSQGQGAGTGELFF. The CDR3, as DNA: TGTGCCAGTAGTCAGGGACAGGGGGCTGGGACCGGGGAGCTGTTTTTT. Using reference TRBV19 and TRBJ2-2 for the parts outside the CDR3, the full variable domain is DGGITQSPKYLFRKEGQNVTLSCEQNLNHDAMYWYRQDPGQGLRLIYYSQIVNDFQKGDIAEGYSVSREKKESFPLTVTSAQKNPTAFYLCASSQGQGAGTGELFFGEGSRLTVL.

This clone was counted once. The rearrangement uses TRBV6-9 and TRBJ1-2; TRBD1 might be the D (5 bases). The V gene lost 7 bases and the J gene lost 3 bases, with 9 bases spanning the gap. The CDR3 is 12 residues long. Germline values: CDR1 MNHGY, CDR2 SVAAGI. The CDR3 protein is CASNGGDYGYTF. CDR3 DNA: TGTGCCAGCAATGGGGGGGACTATGGCTACACCTTC.

DNA for the CDR3: TGTGCCAACGGAGGGGGGAGTTTTCGACGGGAGACCCAGTACTTC. Protein: CANGGGSFRRETQYF. The chain employs TRBV6-1 and TRBJ2-5; D assignment may be TRBD1 or TRBD2 (6 bases each). V gave up 10 bases and J gave up 5 bases, with 23 bases separating them. Germline CDR1 reads MNHNS; CDR2 reads SASEGT. The CDR3 runs to 15 residues.

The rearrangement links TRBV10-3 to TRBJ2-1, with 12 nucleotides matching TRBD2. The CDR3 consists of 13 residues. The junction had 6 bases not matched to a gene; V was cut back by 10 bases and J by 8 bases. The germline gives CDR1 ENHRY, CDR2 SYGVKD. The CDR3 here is CASRLAGADEQFF. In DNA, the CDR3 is TGTGCCAGCCGACTAGCGGGAGCTGATGAGCAGTTCTTC.

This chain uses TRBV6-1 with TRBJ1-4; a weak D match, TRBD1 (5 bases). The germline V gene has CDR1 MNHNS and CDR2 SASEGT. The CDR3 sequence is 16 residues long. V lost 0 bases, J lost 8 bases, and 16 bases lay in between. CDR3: CASSEAHGGLGEKLFF. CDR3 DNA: TGTGCCAGCAGTGAAGCGCATGGGGGGTTGGGGGAAAAACTGTTTTTT.

The CDR3 loop reads CASRLAGGQETQYF. CDR3 coding DNA: TGCGCCAGCAGATTAGCGGGAGGGCAAGAGACCCAGTACTTC. The chain carries TRBV10-2 and TRBJ2-5, with 11 bases that match TRBD2. The CDR3 spans 14 residues. Trimming took 6 bases from V and 2 from J; bases not matched to a gene: 2. Looked up from germline, CDR1 is WSHSY and CDR2 is SAAADI.

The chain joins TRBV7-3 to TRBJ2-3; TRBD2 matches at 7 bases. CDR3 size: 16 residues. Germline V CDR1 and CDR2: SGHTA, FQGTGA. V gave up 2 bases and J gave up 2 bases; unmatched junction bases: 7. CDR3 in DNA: TGTGCCAGCAGCTTAGGCCCAGCGGGGACCACAGATACGCAGTATTTT. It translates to CASSLGPAGTTDTQYF. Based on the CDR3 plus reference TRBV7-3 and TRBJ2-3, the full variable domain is GAGVSQTPSNKVTEKGKYVELRCDPISGHTALYWYRQSLGQGPEFLIYFQGTGAADDSGLPNDRFFAVRPEGSVSTLKIQRTERGDSAVYLCASSLGPAGTTDTQYFGPGTRLTVL.

DNA of the CDR3: TGCGCCAGCAGCGTCCCGGACAGCACAGATACGCAGTATTTT. It encodes CASSVPDSTDTQYF. V gene TRBV5-1 combines with J gene TRBJ2-3; no clear D gene. Germline CDR1 and CDR2: SGHRS and YFSETQ. CDR3 length: 14 residues. Trimming cost V 4 bases and J 0 bases, with 9 bases left between them.

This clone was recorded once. The CDR3 here is CASEGQGMDGYTF. The DNA of the CDR3 is TGTGCCAGCGAGGGACAGGGAATGGATGGCTACACCTTC. J is TRBJ1-2 and V is TRBV2; 9 nucleotides match TRBD1. Germline V lookup: CDR1 SNHLY, CDR2 FYNNEI. The J segment lost 6 bases and the V segment lost 8 bases, leaving 7 bases of the junction unmatched. There are 13 residues in the CDR3.

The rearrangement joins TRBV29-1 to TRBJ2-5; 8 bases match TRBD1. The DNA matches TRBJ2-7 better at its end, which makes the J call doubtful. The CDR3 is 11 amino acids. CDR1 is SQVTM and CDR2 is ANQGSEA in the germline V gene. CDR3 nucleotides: TGCAGCGTTGGGACAGGGCACGAGCAGTACTTC. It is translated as CSVGTGHEQYF.

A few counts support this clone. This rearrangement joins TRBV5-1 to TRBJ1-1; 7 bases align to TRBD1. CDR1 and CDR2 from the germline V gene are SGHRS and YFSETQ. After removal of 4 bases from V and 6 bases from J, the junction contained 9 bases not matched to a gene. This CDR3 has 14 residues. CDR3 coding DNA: TGCGCCAGCAGCCCCCTGACAGGGACCCCTGAAGCTTTCTTT. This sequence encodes CASSPLTGTPEAFF.

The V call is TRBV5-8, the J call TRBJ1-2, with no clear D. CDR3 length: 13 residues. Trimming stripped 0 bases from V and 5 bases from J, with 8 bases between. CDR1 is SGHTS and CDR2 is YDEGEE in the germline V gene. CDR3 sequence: CASSLGRFYGYTF. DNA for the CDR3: TGTGCCAGCAGCTTGGGGCGGTTTTATGGCTACACCTTC.

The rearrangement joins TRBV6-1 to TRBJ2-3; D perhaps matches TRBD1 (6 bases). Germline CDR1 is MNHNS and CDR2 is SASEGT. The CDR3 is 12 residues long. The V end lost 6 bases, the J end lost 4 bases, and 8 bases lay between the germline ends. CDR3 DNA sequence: TGTGCCAGCAGAGGGACATCAGATACGCAGTATTTT. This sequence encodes CASRGTSDTQYF.